This TCR beta chain was documented in a study of human T cells and chemical hapten exposure. This clonotype was seen at least ten times. Each cDNA molecule in the library carried unique molecular identifiers. From the RACE reads, TCRdb called clonotypes with MiXCR, one entry per CDR3 protein. The repertoire includes tens of thousands of distinct CDR3 sequences, 8% to 10% of them detected once, and 3.6% sits in the top ten. The time point is: pre-sensitization, week 0. The sample's treatment: therapeutic diphenylcyclopropenone sensitization with weekly scalp DPC. The receptor comes from a woman in her thirties or forties with alopecia areata. Some clones in this sample may be carry-over from other donors' samples. The specimen was whole blood, collected in connection with sensitization to the hapten diphenylcyclopropenone (DPC).

The CDR3 here is CSVEDPGSSYEQYF. The CDR3 DNA is TGCAGCGTTGAAGATCCCGGGAGCTCCTACGAGCAGTACTTC. The gene calls are TRBV29-1 and TRBJ2-7; D is perhaps TRBD2 (6 bases). V lost 0 bases, J lost 0 bases, and 9 bases lay in between. CDR1 is SQVTM, CDR2 ANQGSEA, per germline. The CDR3 extends over 14 amino acids.